This record covers a single T cell receptor beta chain. What it recognizes is unknown. Nominal health characterized the donors when sampled, though unrecorded immune exposures were likely. This sample stems from a study of cytomegalovirus exposure and HLA in healthy donors. Regarding the study as a whole: There were some V segments, including TRBV6-2 and TRBV6-3, excluded as indistinguishable.

Vbeta (60) and Jbeta (13) primers were used in the PCR. The data were produced by immunoSEQ multiplex PCR, yet TCRdb's version contains in-frame clones alone and is incomplete. The sample records around 140,000 clones, approximately 80% being singletons. V was trimmed by 2 bases and J by 2 bases, leaving 10 bases between them. CDR1 SGDLS and CDR2 YYNGEE come from the germline V gene. This CDR3 spans 15 amino acids. The sequenced sample consisted of PBMCs. The chain combines TRBV9 with TRBJ2-2, with a possible D match to TRBD2 (7 bases). The receptor was derived from a woman aged 40 to 50 in good health and CMV-seronegative. For the CDR3, the DNA is TGTGCCAGCAGCGTGAGGGGGGGCAACACCGGGGAGCTGTTTTTT. It encodes CASSVRGGNTGELFF.